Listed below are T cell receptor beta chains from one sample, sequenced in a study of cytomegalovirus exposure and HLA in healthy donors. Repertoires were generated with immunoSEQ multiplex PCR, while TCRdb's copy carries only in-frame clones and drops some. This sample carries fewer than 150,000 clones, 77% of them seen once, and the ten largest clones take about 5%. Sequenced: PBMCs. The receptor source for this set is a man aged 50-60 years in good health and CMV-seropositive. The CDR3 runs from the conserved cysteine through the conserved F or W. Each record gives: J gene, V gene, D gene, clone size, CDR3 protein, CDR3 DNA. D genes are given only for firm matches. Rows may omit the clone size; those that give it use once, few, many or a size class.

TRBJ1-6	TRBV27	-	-	CASRDSSYNSPLHF	TGTGCCAGCAGGGACAGCTCCTATAATTCACCCCTCCACTTT
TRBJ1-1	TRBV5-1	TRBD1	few	CASSFRGQGANTEAFF	TGCGCCAGCAGCTTCAGAGGACAGGGCGCCAACACTGAAGCTTTCTTT
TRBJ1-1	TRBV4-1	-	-	CASSQDVQGHTEAFF	TGCGCCAGCAGCCAAGATGTCCAGGGGCACACTGAAGCTTTCTTT
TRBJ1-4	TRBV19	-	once	CASSSPPWRREEKLFF	TGTGCCAGTAGCAGCCCTCCCTGGCGGCGCGAGGAAAAACTGTTTTTT
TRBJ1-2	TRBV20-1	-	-	CSAGQPGYTF	TGCAGTGCTGGACAGCCTGGCTACACCTTC
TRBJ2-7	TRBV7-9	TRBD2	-	CASSLGGTTPPPGEQYF	TGTGCCAGCAGCTTAGGGGGGACTACTCCCCCTCCTGGGGAGCAGTACTTC
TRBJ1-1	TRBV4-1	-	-	CASSQGDSWGTEAFF	TGCGCCAGCAGCCAAGGTGACAGTTGGGGCACTGAAGCTTTCTTT
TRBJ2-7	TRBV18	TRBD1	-	CASSRGGTGGSYEQYF	TGTGCCAGCTCACGAGGAGGGACAGGGGGCTCCTACGAGCAGTACTTC
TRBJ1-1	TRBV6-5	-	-	CASSYYGTEAFF	TGTGCCAGCAGTTACTACGGCACTGAAGCTTTCTTT
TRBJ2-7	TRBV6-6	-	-	CASSYSGGTVYEQYF	TGTGCCAGCAGTTACTCGGGCGGGACAGTCTACGAGCAGTACTTC
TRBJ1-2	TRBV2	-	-	CASSEGRDLNYGYTF	TGTGCCAGCAGTGAAGGCAGGGATCTTAACTATGGCTACACCTTC
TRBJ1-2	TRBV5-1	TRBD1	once	CASSLEGQGSNGYTF	TGCGCCAGCAGCTTGGAGGGACAGGGAAGTAATGGCTACACCTTC
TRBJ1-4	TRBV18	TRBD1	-	CASSPGQGLNEKLFF	TGTGCCAGCTCGCCCGGACAGGGCTTAAATGAAAAACTGTTTTTT
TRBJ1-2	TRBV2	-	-	CASSAEQDYGYTF	TGTGCCAGCAGTGCGGAACAGGACTATGGCTACACCTTC
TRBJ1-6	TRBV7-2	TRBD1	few	CASSLEGGQNNSPLHF	TGTGCCAGCAGCTTAGAGGGGGGACAGAATAATTCACCCCTCCACTTT
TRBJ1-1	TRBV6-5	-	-	CASSYTGLGTEAFF	TGTGCCAGCAGTTATACGGGGTTGGGCACTGAAGCTTTCTTT
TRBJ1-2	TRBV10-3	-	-	CAVFAPGTLYGYTF	TGTGCCGTTTTTGCCCCAGGGACTTTATATGGCTACACCTTC
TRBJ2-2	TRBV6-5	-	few	CASSQNTGELFF	TGTGCCAGCAGTCAAAACACCGGGGAGCTGTTTTTT
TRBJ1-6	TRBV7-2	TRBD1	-	CASSPRTGFYNSPLHF	TGTGCCAGCAGCCCAAGGACAGGGTTCTATAATTCACCCCTCCACTTT
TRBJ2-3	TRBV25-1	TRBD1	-	CASSEPGTGLADTQYF	TGTGCCAGCAGTGAACCCGGGACAGGGCTCGCAGATACGCAGTATTTT
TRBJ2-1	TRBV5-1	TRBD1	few	CASRRIPGGAYNEQFF	TGCGCCAGCCGACGAATTCCAGGGGGCGCCTACAATGAGCAGTTCTTC
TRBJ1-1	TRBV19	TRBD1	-	CASRMGEQGPRNTEAFF	TGTGCCAGCCGCATGGGGGAACAGGGGCCAAGGAACACTGAAGCTTTCTTT
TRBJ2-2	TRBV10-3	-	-	CAISDSGFTGELFF	TGTGCCATCAGTGATTCAGGGTTCACCGGGGAGCTGTTTTTT
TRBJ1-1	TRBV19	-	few	CASNHVNTEAFF	TGTGCCAGTAATCATGTGAACACTGAAGCTTTCTTT
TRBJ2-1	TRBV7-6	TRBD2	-	CASSPAGTTNEQFF	TGTGCCAGCAGCCCAGCGGGGACGACCAATGAGCAGTTCTTC
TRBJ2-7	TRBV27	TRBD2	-	CASSLSKGLEGEQYF	TGTGCCAGCAGTTTATCGAAGGGACTAGAGGGCGAGCAGTACTTC
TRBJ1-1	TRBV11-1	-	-	CASSFPADRANTEAFF	TGTGCCAGCAGCTTTCCCGCAGACAGAGCAAACACTGAAGCTTTCTTT
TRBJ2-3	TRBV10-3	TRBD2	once	CAISEWGGSDTQYF	TGTGCCATCAGTGAGTGGGGGGGGTCCGATACGCAGTATTTT
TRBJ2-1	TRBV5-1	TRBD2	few	CASSLASGGLGEQFF	TGCGCCAGCAGCTTAGCTAGCGGGGGCCTAGGTGAGCAGTTCTTC
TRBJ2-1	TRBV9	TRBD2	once	CASSGGLVTNEQFF	TGTGCCAGCAGCGGGGGACTAGTTACGAATGAGCAGTTCTTC
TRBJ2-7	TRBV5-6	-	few	CASSAGGRGPLSEQYF	TGTGCCAGCAGCGCTGGAGGGCGCGGCCCCCTCAGCGAGCAGTACTTC
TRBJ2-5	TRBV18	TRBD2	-	CASSPMASGSQETQYF	TGTGCCAGCTCACCAATGGCTAGCGGGAGTCAAGAGACCCAGTACTTC
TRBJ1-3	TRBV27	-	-	CASSPRRGAMDGNTIYF	TGTGCCAGCAGTCCCCGCCGGGGGGCGATGGACGGAAACACCATATATTTT
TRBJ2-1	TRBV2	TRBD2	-	CASKGGGPNEQFF	TGTGCCAGCAAGGGCGGGGGACCCAATGAGCAGTTCTTC
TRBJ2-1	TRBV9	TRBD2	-	CASSSRAGGSYNEQFF	TGTGCCAGCAGCTCCCGAGCGGGGGGGTCCTACAATGAGCAGTTCTTC
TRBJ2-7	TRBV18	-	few	CASSPGQQNEQYF	TGTGCCAGCTCACCAGGACAGCAGAACGAGCAGTACTTC